This passage covers 24 T cell receptor beta chains from one sample sequenced in a study of blood T cell repertoires in COVID-19. The protocol was immunoSEQ multiplex PCR, while the TCRdb copy is restricted to in-frame clones and leaves out a portion. The table shows 150,000 to 180,000 clones, with about 80% occurring only once. Sequencing was carried out using peripheral blood. These TCRs come from a woman between 55 and 75 years old with COVID-19, enrolled during active disease.

The chain links TRBV19 to TRBJ1-1; D possibly corresponds to TRBD1 (5 bases). Trimming removed 3 bases at V and 11 bases at J, with 16 bases between. This CDR3 has 13 residues. CDR1 LNHDA and CDR2 SQIVND come from the germline V gene (reference sequence). The CDR3, as DNA: TGTGCCAGTAGTATTACACCGGGACTGAGGGCTTTCTTT. Protein sequence: CASSITPGLRAFF. Using reference TRBV19 and TRBJ1-1 for the parts outside the CDR3, the full variable domain is DGGITQSPKYLFRKEGQNVTLSCEQNLNHDAMYWYRQDPGQGLRLIYYSQIVNDFQKGDIAEGYSVSREKKESFPLTVTSAQKNPTAFYLCASSITPGLRAFFGQGTRLTVV.

This chain links TRBV9 with TRBJ1-5; TRBD1 aligns across 8 bases. Trimming took 3 bases from V and 6 from J; bases not matched to a gene: 5. This CDR3 has 14 amino acids. Germline values: CDR1 SGDLS, CDR2 YYNGEE. The CDR3 sequence: CASSEQGAVQPQHF. As DNA, the CDR3 is TGTGCCAGCAGCGAGCAGGGGGCGGTTCAGCCCCAGCATTTT.

This chain uses TRBV20-1 with TRBJ2-3; 7 bases agree with TRBD2. In germline, CDR1 is DFQATT, CDR2 SNEGSKA (reference sequence). CDR3 size: 10 residues. CDR3 DNA sequence: TGCAGCCCGGGAGGAGATACGCAGTATTTT. The encoded protein is CSPGGDTQYF.

V and J are TRBV6-5 and TRBJ1-2; a weak D match, TRBD1 (6 bases). V was shortened by 6 bases and J by 4 bases, with 15 bases between the two germline ends. Germline V lookup: CDR1 MNHEY, CDR2 SVGAGI. The CDR3 sequence is 14 residues long. CDR3 protein: CASSRDTSAYGYTF. In DNA form, the CDR3 reads TGTGCCAGCAGCAGGGACACCTCCGCCTATGGCTACACCTTC.

This rearrangement joins TRBV7-9 to TRBJ1-6; TRBD1 agrees at 9 bases. The CDR3 spans 16 residues. The J segment lost 11 bases and the V segment lost 5 bases, leaving 13 bases of the junction unmatched. Germline V CDR1 and CDR2: SEHNR, FQNEAQ (reference sequence). The CDR3 loop reads CASSPRTGEIRTPLHF. Here the CDR3 DNA reads TGTGCCAGCAGCCCCCGGACAGGGGAAATCCGAACACCCCTCCACTTT.

The V gene is TRBV3-1 (or the pseudogene TRBV3-2), the J gene TRBJ1-5, with TRBD1 matching 7 bases. This CDR3 comprises 15 residues. Germline V lookup: CDR1 LGHDT, CDR2 YNNKEL (reference sequence). The ends lost 3 bases at V and 4 bases at J; junction bases unmatched: 6. CDR3 sequence (DNA): TGTGCCAGCAGCCAGGGGAGACAGGGAAATCAGCCCCAGCATTTT. Protein product: CASSQGRQGNQPQHF.

The chain combines TRBV7-8 with TRBJ1-1; the match to TRBD1 covers 7 bases. The germline gives CDR1 SGHVS, CDR2 FQNEAQ. The CDR3 covers 15 residues. J lost 0 bases, V lost 6 bases, and 7 bases had no gene match. CDR3 DNA sequence: TGTGCCAGCAGTACAGGGGAGGATGTGAACACTGAAGCTTTCTTT. Protein sequence: CASSTGEDVNTEAFF.

The chain has TRBV5-4 and TRBJ1-1; TRBD1 aligns across 7 bases. CDR3 length: 13 amino acids. CDR1 is SGHNT, CDR2 YYREEE, per germline (reference sequence). V lost 4 bases to trimming and J lost 7 bases; unmatched junction nucleotides: 7. CDR3 nucleotide sequence: TGTGCCAGCAGCGGCGACAGGGAACGTGAAGCTTTCTTT. It is translated as CASSGDREREAFF.

This chain joins TRBV5-1 and TRBJ1-6; 9 bases map to TRBD1. V lost 3 bases and J lost 9; bases outside the gene matches: 7. The CDR3 is 15 residues long. CDR1 is SGHRS, CDR2 YFSETQ, per germline. CDR3 sequence: CASSSGQGTSSPLHF. The CDR3 nucleotides are TGCGCCAGCAGCTCCGGACAGGGGACGAGTTCACCCCTCCACTTT.

The chain joins TRBV10-3 to TRBJ2-1; 13 nucleotides align to TRBD2. Germline V gives CDR1 ENHRY, CDR2 SYGVKD. There are 15 residues in the CDR3. Unmatched junction bases numbered 0, after V lost 4 bases and J lost 3 bases. The CDR3 reads CAISGLAGGYNEQFF. The CDR3 DNA reads as TGTGCCATCAGTGGACTAGCGGGGGGCTACAATGAGCAGTTCTTC.

The chain carries TRBV27 and TRBJ2-7, with 11 bases aligning to TRBD2. The ends lost 9 bases at V and 4 bases at J; junction bases unmatched: 8. This CDR3 is built from 14 residues. Germline CDR1 is MNHEY and CDR2 is SMNVEV (reference sequence). CDR3 coding DNA: TGTGCCAGTTCATCTAGCGGGAGGTCTTACGAGCAGTACTTC. Its protein is CASSSSGRSYEQYF.

The chain has TRBV6-6 and TRBJ2-2; possibly TRBD2 for D (6 bases). This CDR3 has 17 amino acids. The V end was cut by 5 bases, the J end by 10 bases, with 26 bases between. CDR1 and CDR2 from the germline V gene are MNHNY and SVGAGI (reference sequence). CDR3 bases: TGTGCCAGCAGTCATCACCCAACGGGAGCGGTGAGCGAGGAGCTGTTTTTT. Protein product: CASSHHPTGAVSEELFF.

The table lists this clone with a few counts. V and J are TRBV5-4 and TRBJ1-2; 9 positions agree with TRBD1. This CDR3 has 15 residues. V dropped 0 bases and J dropped 7; count of bases not matched to a gene: 7. From germline, CDR1 is SGHNT and CDR2 YYREEE (reference sequence). Here the CDR3 reads CASSLVGTGSSGYTF. CDR3 nucleotides: TGTGCCAGCAGCTTGGTAGGGACAGGGTCCTCTGGCTACACCTTC.

This sequence joins TRBV6-5 and TRBJ2-1; D may be TRBD2 (5 bases). CDR1 is MNHEY and CDR2 is SVGAGI in the germline V gene. The CDR3 contains 14 residues. V gave up 6 bases and J gave up 0 bases, with 9 bases separating them. The chain's CDR3 is CASSRLPSYNEQFF. CDR3 coding DNA: TGTGCCAGCAGCAGACTACCCTCCTACAATGAGCAGTTCTTC.

This clone was counted only a few times. J is TRBJ1-2 and V is TRBV6-5; 7 bases map to TRBD1. This CDR3 contains 13 residues. V shed 7 bases and J 6 bases; nucleotides not matched to a gene: 8. Germline lookup yields CDR1 MNHEY and CDR2 SVGAGI. The CDR3 nucleotides are TGTGCCAGCAAACGACAGGGCTTGAATGGCTACACCTTC. Amino acids: CASKRQGLNGYTF.

The chain uses TRBV7-2 and TRBJ1-1; a weak D match, TRBD1 (6 bases). Trimming took off 0 bases at V and 4 bases at J, with 9 bases between the two ends. Germline V gives CDR1 SGHTA, CDR2 FQGNSA. This CDR3 comprises 14 residues. In DNA form, the CDR3 reads TGTGCCAGCAGCTTAGCCAGGGGAACCACTGAAGCTTTCTTT. Encoded protein: CASSLARGTTEAFF. The full variable domain, with the rest looked up from reference TRBV7-2 and TRBJ1-1, is GAGVSQSPSNKVTEKGKDVELRCDPISGHTALYWYRQSLGQGLEFLIYFQGNSAPDKSGLPSDRFSAERTGGSVSTLTIQRTQQEDSAVYLCASSLARGTTEAFFGQGTRLTVV.

The rearrangement joins TRBV11-3 to TRBJ2-1; 8 bases agree with TRBD2. V lost 1 base and J lost 9; bases outside the gene matches: 5. This CDR3 has 14 amino acids. Germline loops: CDR1 SGHNT, CDR2 YENEEA. This chain's CDR3 is CASSLGTGGAEQFF. CDR3 nucleotide sequence: TGTGCCAGCAGCTTAGGAACGGGAGGGGCTGAGCAGTTCTTC.

The J gene is TRBJ2-3, the V gene TRBV27, with TRBD2 matching over 16 bases. The junction had 4 bases not matched to a gene; V was cut back by 4 bases and J by 6 bases. The CDR3 has 16 amino acids. Germline V gene lookup returns CDR1 MNHEY and CDR2 SMNVEV (reference sequence). The CDR3 sequence is CASSWGLAGGMDTQYF. The CDR3 DNA reads as TGTGCCAGCAGTTGGGGACTAGCGGGAGGGATGGATACGCAGTATTTT.

This clone was recorded once. The chain employs TRBV7-9 and TRBJ1-2, with D perhaps matching TRBD1 (5 bases). The V gene's germline CDR1 is SEHNR and CDR2 FQNEAQ (reference sequence). CDR3 length: 14 amino acids. V lost 2 bases, J lost 6 bases, and 13 bases lay in between. This chain's CDR3 is CASSLSVGANGYTF. The CDR3 DNA reads TGTGCCAGCAGCTTATCCGTAGGGGCGAATGGCTACACCTTC.

The chain uses TRBV2 and TRBJ2-3, with a tentative D call TRBD1 (6 bases). The CDR3 runs 15 residues. The ends were cut back, 5 bases at V and 0 bases at J, with 12 bases in the middle. CDR1 and CDR2 from the germline V gene are SNHLY and FYNNEI. CDR3 nucleotide sequence: TGTGCCAGCAGTTTTACAGGGTCCAGCACAGATACGCAGTATTTT. Translated, it gives CASSFTGSSTDTQYF.

CDR3 in DNA: TGTGCCAGTAGTCCGGGACAGGGTGGTTACGAGCAGTACTTC. It encodes CASSPGQGGYEQYF. The J gene is TRBJ2-7, the V gene TRBV19; 9 bases line up with TRBD1. Losses at the gene ends were 5 bases for V and 4 bases for J; bases not matched to a gene: 6. Germline V CDR1 and CDR2: LNHDA, SQIVND (reference sequence). This CDR3 has 14 residues. Using reference TRBV19 and TRBJ2-7 for the parts outside the CDR3, the full variable domain is DGGITQSPKYLFRKEGQNVTLSCEQNLNHDAMYWYRQDPGQGLRLIYYSQIVNDFQKGDIAEGYSVSREKKESFPLTVTSAQKNPTAFYLCASSPGQGGYEQYFGPGTRLTVT.

This rearrangement joins TRBV7-8 to TRBJ2-1, with 7 bases matching TRBD2. Per germline, CDR1 SGHVS and CDR2 FQNEAQ. The CDR3 is 15 amino acids. The trim removed 5 bases at V and 2 bases at J, leaving 6 bases unmatched. CDR3 region: CASSKPGLPYNEQFF. CDR3 nucleotides: TGTGCCAGCAGCAAACCGGGACTACCCTACAATGAGCAGTTCTTC.

The chain couples TRBV19 to TRBJ2-2; TRBD2 matches at 12 bases. Germline CDR1 LNHDA, CDR2 SQIVND (reference sequence). With V trimmed by 5 bases and J by 6 bases, 4 bases remained unmatched. The CDR3 covers 15 residues. The CDR3: CASSALAGGPGELFF. The CDR3 nucleotides read TGTGCCAGTAGTGCCCTAGCGGGGGGGCCCGGGGAGCTGTTTTTT. The full variable domain, its missing parts supplied by reference TRBV19 and TRBJ2-2, is DGGITQSPKYLFRKEGQNVTLSCEQNLNHDAMYWYRQDPGQGLRLIYYSQIVNDFQKGDIAEGYSVSREKKESFPLTVTSAQKNPTAFYLCASSALAGGPGELFFGEGSRLTVL.

The chain couples TRBV15 to TRBJ2-2; D might be TRBD2 (5 bases). Per germline, CDR1 LNHNV and CDR2 YYDKDF (reference sequence). The CDR3 contains 15 residues. Trimming stripped 1 base from V and 4 bases from J, with 10 bases between. The DNA for the CDR3 is TGTGCCACCAGCAGAGGAGGGTCGAGCACCGGGGAGCTGTTTTTT. Its protein is CATSRGGSSTGELFF.